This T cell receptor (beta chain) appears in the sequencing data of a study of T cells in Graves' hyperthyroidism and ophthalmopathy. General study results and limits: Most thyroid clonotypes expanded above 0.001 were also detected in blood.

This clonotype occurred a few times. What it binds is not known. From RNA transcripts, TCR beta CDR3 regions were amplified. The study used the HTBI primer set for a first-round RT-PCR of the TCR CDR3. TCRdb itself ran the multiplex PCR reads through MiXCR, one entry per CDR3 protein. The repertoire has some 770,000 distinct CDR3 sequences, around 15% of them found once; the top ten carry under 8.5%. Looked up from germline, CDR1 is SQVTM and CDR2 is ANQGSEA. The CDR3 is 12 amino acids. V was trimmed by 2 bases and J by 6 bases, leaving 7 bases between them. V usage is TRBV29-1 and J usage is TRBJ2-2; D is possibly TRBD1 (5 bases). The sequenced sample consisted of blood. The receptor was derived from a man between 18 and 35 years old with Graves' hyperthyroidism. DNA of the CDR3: TGCAGCGTTGAACAGGGCTCCGGGGAGCTGTTTTTT. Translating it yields CSVEQGSGELFF.